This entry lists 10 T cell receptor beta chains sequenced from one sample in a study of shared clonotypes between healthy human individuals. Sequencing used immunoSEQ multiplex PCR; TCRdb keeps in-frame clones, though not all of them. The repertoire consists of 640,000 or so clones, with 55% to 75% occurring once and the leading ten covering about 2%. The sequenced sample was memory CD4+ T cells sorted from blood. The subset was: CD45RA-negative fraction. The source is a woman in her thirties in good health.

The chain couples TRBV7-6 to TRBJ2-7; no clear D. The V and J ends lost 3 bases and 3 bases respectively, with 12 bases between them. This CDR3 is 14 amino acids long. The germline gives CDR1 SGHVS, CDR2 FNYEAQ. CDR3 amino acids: CASSFDVSGYEQYF. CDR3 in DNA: TGTGCCAGCAGCTTCGATGTATCGGGCTACGAGCAGTACTTC.

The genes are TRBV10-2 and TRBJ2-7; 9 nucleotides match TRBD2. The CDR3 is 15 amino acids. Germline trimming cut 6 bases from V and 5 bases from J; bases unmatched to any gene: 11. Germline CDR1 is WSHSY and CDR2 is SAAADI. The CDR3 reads CASRPLAGLVDEQYF. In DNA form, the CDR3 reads TGCGCCAGCAGACCCCTAGCGGGATTAGTCGACGAGCAGTACTTC.

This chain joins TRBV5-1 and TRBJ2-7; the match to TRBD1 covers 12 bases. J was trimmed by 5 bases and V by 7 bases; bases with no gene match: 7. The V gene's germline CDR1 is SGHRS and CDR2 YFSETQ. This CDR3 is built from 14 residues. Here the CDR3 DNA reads TGCGCCAGCCGGCGGGGACAGGGGGCCCACGAGCAGTACTTC. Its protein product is CASRRGQGAHEQYF.

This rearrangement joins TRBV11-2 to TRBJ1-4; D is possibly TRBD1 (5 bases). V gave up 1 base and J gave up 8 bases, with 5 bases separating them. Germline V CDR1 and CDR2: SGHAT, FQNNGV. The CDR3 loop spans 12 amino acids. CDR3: CASSLGGEKLFF. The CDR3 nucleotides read TGTGCCAGCAGCTTAGGGGGCGAAAAACTGTTTTTT.

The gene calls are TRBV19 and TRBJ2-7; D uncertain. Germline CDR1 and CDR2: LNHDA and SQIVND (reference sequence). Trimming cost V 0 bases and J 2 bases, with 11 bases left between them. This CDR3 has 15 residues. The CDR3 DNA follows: TGTGCCAGTAGTATAGATCCGGCTAATACCTACGAGCAGTACTTC. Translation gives CASSIDPANTYEQYF. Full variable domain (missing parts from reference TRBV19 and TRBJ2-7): DGGITQSPKYLFRKEGQNVTLSCEQNLNHDAMYWYRQDPGQGLRLIYYSQIVNDFQKGDIAEGYSVSREKKESFPLTVTSAQKNPTAFYLCASSIDPANTYEQYFGPGTRLTVT.

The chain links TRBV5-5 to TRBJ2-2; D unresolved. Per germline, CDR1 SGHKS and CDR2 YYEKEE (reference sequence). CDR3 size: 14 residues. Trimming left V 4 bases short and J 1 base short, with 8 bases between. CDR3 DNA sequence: TGTGCCAGCAGCAACATCGTGAACACCGGGGAGCTGTTTTTT. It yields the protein CASSNIVNTGELFF.

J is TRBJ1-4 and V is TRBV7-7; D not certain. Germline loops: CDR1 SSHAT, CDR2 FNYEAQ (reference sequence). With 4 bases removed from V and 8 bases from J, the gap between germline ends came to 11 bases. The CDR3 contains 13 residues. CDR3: CASSSTAGEKLFF. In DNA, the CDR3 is TGTGCCAGCAGCTCCACCGCGGGAGAAAAACTGTTTTTT.

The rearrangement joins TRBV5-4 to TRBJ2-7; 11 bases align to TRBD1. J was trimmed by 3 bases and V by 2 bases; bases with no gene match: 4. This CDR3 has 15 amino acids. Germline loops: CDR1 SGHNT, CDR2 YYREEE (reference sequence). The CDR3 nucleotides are TGTGCCAGCAGCTTAGGACAGGGGGCCTTCTACGAGCAGTACTTC. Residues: CASSLGQGAFYEQYF.

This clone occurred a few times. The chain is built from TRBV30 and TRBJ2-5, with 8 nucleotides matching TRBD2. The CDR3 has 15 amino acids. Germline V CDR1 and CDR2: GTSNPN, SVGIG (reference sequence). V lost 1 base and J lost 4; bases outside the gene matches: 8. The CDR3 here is CAWSGKAGDRETQYF. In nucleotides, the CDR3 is TGTGCCTGGAGTGGCAAAGCGGGAGATCGAGAGACCCAGTACTTC.

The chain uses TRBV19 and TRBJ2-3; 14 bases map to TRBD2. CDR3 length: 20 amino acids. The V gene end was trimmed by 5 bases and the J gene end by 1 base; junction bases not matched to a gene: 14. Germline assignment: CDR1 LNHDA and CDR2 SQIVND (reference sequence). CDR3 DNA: TGTGCCAGTAGTGGGCGACCGGGACTAGCGGGAGAGACACGCACAGATACGCAGTATTTT. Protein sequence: CASSGRPGLAGETRTDTQYF.